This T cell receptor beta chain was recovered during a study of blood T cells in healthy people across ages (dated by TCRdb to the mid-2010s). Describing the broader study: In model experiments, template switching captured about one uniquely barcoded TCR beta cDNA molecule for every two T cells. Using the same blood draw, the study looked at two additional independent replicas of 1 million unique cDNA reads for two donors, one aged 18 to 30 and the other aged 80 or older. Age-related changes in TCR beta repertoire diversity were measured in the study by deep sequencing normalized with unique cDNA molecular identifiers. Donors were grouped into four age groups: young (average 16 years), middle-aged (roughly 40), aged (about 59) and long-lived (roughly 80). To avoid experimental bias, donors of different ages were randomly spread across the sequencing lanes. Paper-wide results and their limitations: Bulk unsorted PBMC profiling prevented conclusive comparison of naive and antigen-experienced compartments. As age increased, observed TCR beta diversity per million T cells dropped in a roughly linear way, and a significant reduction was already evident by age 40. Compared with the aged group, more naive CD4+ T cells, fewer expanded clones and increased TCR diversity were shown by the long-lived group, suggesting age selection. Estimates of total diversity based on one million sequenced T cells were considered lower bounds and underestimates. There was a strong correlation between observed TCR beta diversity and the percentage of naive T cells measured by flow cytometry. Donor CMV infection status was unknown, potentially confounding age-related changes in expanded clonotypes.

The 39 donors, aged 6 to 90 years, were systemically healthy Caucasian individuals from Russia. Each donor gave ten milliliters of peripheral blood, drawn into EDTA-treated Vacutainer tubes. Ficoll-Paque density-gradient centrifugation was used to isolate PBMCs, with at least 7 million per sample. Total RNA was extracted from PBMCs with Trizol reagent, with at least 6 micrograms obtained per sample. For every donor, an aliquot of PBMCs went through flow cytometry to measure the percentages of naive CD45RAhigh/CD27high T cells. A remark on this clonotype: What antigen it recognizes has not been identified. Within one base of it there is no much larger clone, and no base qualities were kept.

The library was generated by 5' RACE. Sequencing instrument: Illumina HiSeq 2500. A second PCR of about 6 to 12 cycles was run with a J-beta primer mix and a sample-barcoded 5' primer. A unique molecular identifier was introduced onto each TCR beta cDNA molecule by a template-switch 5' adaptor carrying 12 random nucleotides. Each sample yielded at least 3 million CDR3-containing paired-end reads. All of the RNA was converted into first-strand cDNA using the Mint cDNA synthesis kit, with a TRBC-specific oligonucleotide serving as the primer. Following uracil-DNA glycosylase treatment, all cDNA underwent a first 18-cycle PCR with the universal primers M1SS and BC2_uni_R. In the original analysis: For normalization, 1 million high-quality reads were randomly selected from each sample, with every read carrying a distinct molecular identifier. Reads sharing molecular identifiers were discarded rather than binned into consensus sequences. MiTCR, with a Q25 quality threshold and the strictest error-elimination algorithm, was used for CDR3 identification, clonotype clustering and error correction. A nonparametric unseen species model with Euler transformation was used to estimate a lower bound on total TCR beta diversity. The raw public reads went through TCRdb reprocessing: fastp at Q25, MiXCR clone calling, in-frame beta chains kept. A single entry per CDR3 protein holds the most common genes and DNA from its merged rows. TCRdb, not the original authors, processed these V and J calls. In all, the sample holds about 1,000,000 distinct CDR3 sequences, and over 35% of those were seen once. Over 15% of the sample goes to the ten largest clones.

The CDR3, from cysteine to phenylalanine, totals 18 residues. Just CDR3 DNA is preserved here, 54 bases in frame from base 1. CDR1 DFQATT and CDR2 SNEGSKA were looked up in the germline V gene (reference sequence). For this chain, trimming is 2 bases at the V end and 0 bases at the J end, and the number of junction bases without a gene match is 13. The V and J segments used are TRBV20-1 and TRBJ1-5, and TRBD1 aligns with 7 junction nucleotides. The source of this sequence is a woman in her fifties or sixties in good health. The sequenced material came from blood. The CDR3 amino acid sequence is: CSARRAGTVNLSNQPQHF. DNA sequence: TGCAGTGCTAGAAGGGCTGGGACAGTAAATCTTAGCAATCAGCCCCAGCATTTT.